These 20 T cell receptor beta chains share one sample of origin, sequenced in a study of control samples from healthy donors and cancer patients. TCRdb's copy holds only in-frame clones and misses some; the assay was immunoSEQ multiplex PCR. The sample contains some 82,000 clones, about 79% of which appear only once. Sequencing was done on a sample of PBMCs. These receptors all come from a man between 60 and 70 years old with head and neck cancer.

The chain carries TRBV7-9 and TRBJ2-5; 7 bases agree with TRBD1. The V gene end was trimmed by 8 bases and the J gene end by 4 bases; junction bases not matched to a gene: 7. In germline, CDR1 is SEHNR, CDR2 FQNEAQ (reference sequence). This CDR3 spans 13 amino acids. The CDR3 loop reads CASGEGARETQYF. Here the CDR3 DNA reads TGTGCCAGCGGTGAGGGGGCTCGAGAGACCCAGTACTTC.

This clone was picked up a small number of times. The chain recombines TRBV2 with TRBJ1-2; tentative D call: TRBD1 (6 bases). CDR1 SNHLY and CDR2 FYNNEI come from the germline V gene. The length of the CDR3 is 12 residues. V lost 7 bases to trimming and J lost 6 bases, with 12 bases between them. DNA of the CDR3: TGTGCCAGCACACAGGGATTTGATGGCTACACCTTC. It codes for CASTQGFDGYTF.

This clone has more than one count but fewer than ten. V gene TRBV18 combines with J gene TRBJ1-6, with 9 bases fitting TRBD1. Germline CDR1 KGHSH, CDR2 LQKENI. This CDR3 spans 17 amino acids. V was pared by 3 bases and J by 7 bases, with 10 bases of the junction left unmatched. CDR3 DNA: TGTGCCAGCTCACCTACGTCGCCGACAGGGGGAAATTCACCCCTCCACTTT. Translation gives CASSPTSPTGGNSPLHF.

This clone appeared a few times. The chain is built from TRBV18 and TRBJ2-2; TRBD1 matches 11 bases. Germline CDR1 is KGHSH and CDR2 is LQKENI. This CDR3 is built from 16 residues. V dropped 1 base and J dropped 6; count of bases not matched to a gene: 4. The chain's CDR3 is CASSPHRDRGAGELFF. In DNA form, the CDR3 reads TGTGCCAGCTCACCACACCGGGACAGGGGGGCCGGGGAGCTGTTTTTT.

The J gene is TRBJ1-4, the V gene TRBV19; D is uncertain. Germline V lookup: CDR1 LNHDA, CDR2 SQIVND (reference sequence). CDR3 length: 15 amino acids. With 7 bases removed from V and 2 bases from J, the gap between germline ends came to 14 bases. For the CDR3, the DNA is TGTGCCAGTAAGGAGGGCTCATCGACTAATGAAAAACTGTTTTTT. Translation: CASKEGSSTNEKLFF.

The J gene is TRBJ2-1, the V gene TRBV30; possible D gene TRBD2, 6 bases. Germline lookup yields CDR1 GTSNPN and CDR2 SVGIG (reference sequence). The V and J ends lost 0 bases and 2 bases respectively, with 14 bases between them. This CDR3 spans 16 amino acids. CDR3 in DNA: TGTGCCTGGAGTGTACTATTCCGGAGGGCCTACAATGAGCAGTTCTTC. Protein sequence: CAWSVLFRRAYNEQFF.

The chain has TRBV2 and TRBJ2-7, with D possibly called TRBD1 or TRBD2 (5 bases each). Trimming took 5 bases from V and 0 from J, leaving 17 bases between them. Germline CDR1 is SNHLY and CDR2 is FYNNEI. This CDR3 region has 16 residues. CDR3 coding DNA: TGTGCCAGCAGTAGATCCGGGACGCCCAGCTCCTACGAGCAGTACTTC. It specifies CASSRSGTPSSYEQYF.

The chain has TRBV7-6 and TRBJ2-1; maybe TRBD2 (6 bases). The germline CDR1 and CDR2 sequences are SGHVS and FNYEAQ. The CDR3 contains 13 residues. Trimming took off 8 bases at V and 8 bases at J, with 16 bases between the two ends. CDR3 sequence (DNA): TGTGCCAGCCGGAGGGGTACATGGGATGAGCAGTTCTTC. Residues: CASRRGTWDEQFF.

This chain uses TRBV4-1 with TRBJ1-2; TRBD1 aligns across 7 bases. Trimming at V came to 1 base and at J to 7 bases, leaving 12 bases not matched to a gene. The CDR3 loop spans 16 amino acids. CDR1 and CDR2 from the germline V gene are MGHRA and YSYEKL. The CDR3 reads CASSQGTGPGRRGYTF. CDR3 nucleotides: TGCGCCAGCAGCCAAGGGACAGGTCCTGGGCGTCGTGGCTACACCTTC.

This clone was observed a few times. The chain is built from TRBV4-2 and TRBJ2-2; weak D call: TRBD2 (6 bases). The CDR3 covers 15 residues. Germline V gene data show CDR1 as LGHNA and CDR2 as YNFKEQ. V gave up 6 bases and J gave up 3 bases, with 14 bases separating them. CDR3 residues: CASRRTIADTGELFF. CDR3 bases: TGTGCCAGCAGGAGGACTATAGCGGACACCGGGGAGCTGTTTTTT.

In its sample, this clone was seen once. The rearrangement uses TRBV10-1 and TRBJ2-3, with TRBD1 as a possible D gene (6 bases). The length of the CDR3 is 13 residues. Germline values: CDR1 WNHNN, CDR2 SYGVQD (reference sequence). Trimming removed 4 bases at V and 4 bases at J, with 9 bases between. CDR3 loop: CASSAKGADTQYF. The DNA of the CDR3 is TGCGCCAGCAGTGCAAAGGGGGCAGATACGCAGTATTTT.

The genes are TRBV20-1 and TRBJ2-7; no clear D gene. Germline V CDR1 and CDR2: DFQATT, SNEGSKA (reference sequence). The CDR3 totals 11 residues. V lost 6 bases, J lost 0 bases, and 6 bases lay in between. The CDR3 nucleotides read TGCAGTGCCCCGCGCTCCTACGAGCAGTACTTC. It specifies CSAPRSYEQYF.

Comments on this clone: The sample has other DNA sequences that encode this CDR3 too. The rearrangement joins TRBV30 to TRBJ1-2; the D is unclear. V was pared by 4 bases and J by 1 base, with 7 bases between. The CDR3 has 12 amino acids. Germline loops: CDR1 GTSNPN, CDR2 SVGIG (reference sequence). The CDR3 is CAWNDGNYGYTF. The DNA for the CDR3 is TGTGCCTGGAATGACGGTAACTATGGCTACACCTTC.

The chain recombines TRBV27 with TRBJ2-2, with a tentative D call TRBD1 (8 bases). The CDR3 is 15 amino acids. With 2 bases removed from V and 5 bases from J, the gap between germline ends came to 12 bases. Germline V CDR1 and CDR2: MNHEY, SMNVEV (reference sequence). CDR3 nucleotide sequence: TGTGCCAGCAGTTTAAAACAGGGGGGGACCGGGGAGCTGTTTTTT. Translated, it gives CASSLKQGGTGELFF.

V is TRBV3-1 (or the pseudogene TRBV3-2) and J is TRBJ2-7; 11 bases are shared with TRBD1. Per germline, CDR1 LGHDT and CDR2 YNNKEL (reference sequence). Germline trimming cut 1 base from V and 6 bases from J; bases unmatched to any gene: 2. The CDR3 length is 14 residues. The CDR3 region is CASSQAGTGGEQYF. CDR3 DNA sequence: TGTGCCAGCAGCCAAGCCGGGACAGGGGGCGAGCAGTACTTC.

The chain carries TRBV11-1 and TRBJ2-7; 12 bases fit TRBD2. Per the germline V gene, CDR1 is SGHAT and CDR2 is FQDESV (reference sequence). With V trimmed by 9 bases and J by 9 bases, 12 bases remained unmatched. The CDR3 covers 14 residues. The CDR3 sequence: CASSTSGSSVGQYF. The CDR3 DNA reads TGTGCCAGTTCGACTAGCGGGAGTTCCGTCGGGCAGTACTTC.

The chain couples TRBV11-2 to TRBJ2-1; TRBD2 aligns across 7 bases. The junction had 6 bases not matched to a gene; V was cut back by 5 bases and J by 2 bases. This CDR3 region has 15 residues. Germline lookup yields CDR1 SGHAT and CDR2 FQNNGV. As DNA, the CDR3 is TGTGCCAGCAGCCCCGGGACTATTACCTACAATGAGCAGTTCTTC. This gives the protein CASSPGTITYNEQFF.

J is TRBJ2-7 and V is TRBV27; the match to TRBD1 covers 8 bases. V shed 5 bases and J 0 bases; nucleotides not matched to a gene: 6. This CDR3 has 15 amino acids. The germline CDR1 and CDR2 sequences are MNHEY and SMNVEV (reference sequence). This CDR3 is CASSRDRTLSYEQYF. In DNA, the CDR3 is TGTGCCAGCAGTCGGGACAGGACCCTCTCCTACGAGCAGTACTTC.

CDR3 residues: CASSPGQGRSNQPQHF. Written as DNA, the CDR3 is TGTGCCAGCTCTCCAGGACAGGGGAGGTCCAATCAGCCCCAGCATTTT. The chain couples TRBV18 to TRBJ1-5, with TRBD1 matching over 9 bases. V was pared by 6 bases and J by 3 bases, with 9 bases of the junction left unmatched. Germline V gene data show CDR1 as KGHSH and CDR2 as LQKENI. CDR3 size: 16 residues.

The chain combines TRBV4-1 with TRBJ2-7; the D gene is possibly TRBD2 (5 bases). Trimming shortened V by 0 bases and J by 3 bases, and 12 bases separated the two germline ends. The germline V gene encodes CDR1 MGHRA and CDR2 YSYEKL. The CDR3 totals 15 residues. This chain's CDR3 is CASSQDPSGFYEQYF. Here the CDR3 DNA reads TGCGCCAGCAGCCAAGATCCATCGGGATTCTACGAGCAGTACTTC.